Listed here are 32 T cell receptor beta chains from one sample, sequenced in a study of Graves' ophthalmopathy and Graves' hyperthyroidism. The authors amplified TCR beta CDR3 regions from RNA transcripts. First-round RT-PCR employed HTBI primers, with a second-round multiplex PCR after it. TCRdb itself ran the multiplex PCR reads through MiXCR, one entry per CDR3 protein. The repertoire holds approximately 500,000 distinct CDR3 sequences, with around 15% as singletons. The specimen was blood. The origin of the receptors is a woman aged 30 to 39 with Graves' ophthalmopathy.

The chain recombines TRBV5-1 with TRBJ1-5; no clear D gene. Germline V gene sequence: CDR1 SGHRS, CDR2 YFSETQ. The CDR3 is made up of 15 amino acids. The V end lost 4 bases, the J end lost 0 bases, and 11 bases lay between the germline ends. The CDR3 here is CASSGGPDSNQPQHF. The CDR3 bases are TGCGCCAGCAGCGGAGGTCCGGATAGCAATCAGCCCCAGCATTTT.

This clonotype was seen repeatedly, ten times or more. The chain links TRBV29-1 to TRBJ2-7; D not certain. The CDR3 sequence is 12 residues long. Per the germline V gene, CDR1 is SQVTM and CDR2 is ANQGSEA. V was cut by 4 bases and J by 6 bases, with 13 bases left in between. The CDR3 DNA follows: TGCAGCGTTGCCCCCGGACGAGGCGAGCAGTACTTC. It codes for CSVAPGRGEQYF.

In this sample, this clonotype turned up many times. This chain's CDR3 is CASSLAAGGTYEQYF. CDR3 coding DNA: TGTGCCAGCAGCTTAGCCGCCGGGGGAACCTACGAGCAGTACTTC. The J gene is TRBJ2-7, the V gene TRBV7-8, with D perhaps matching TRBD2 (6 bases). The CDR3 length is 15 residues. Trimming shortened V by 0 bases and J by 2 bases, and 11 bases separated the two germline ends. The germline V gene encodes CDR1 SGHVS and CDR2 FQNEAQ.

The table lists this clonotype with many counts. The rearrangement uses TRBV27 and TRBJ2-5, with 8 bases identical to TRBD1. CDR1 MNHEY and CDR2 SMNVEV come from the germline V gene (reference sequence). CDR3 size: 17 residues. V trimming: 7 bases; J trimming: 5 bases; junction bases outside the gene matches: 18. CDR3 in amino acids: CASKTYTRTGRRETQYF. Written as DNA, the CDR3 is TGTGCCAGCAAAACCTACACGAGGACAGGGAGAAGGGAGACCCAGTACTTC.

This clonotype was seen repeatedly, ten times or more. V gene TRBV7-9 combines with J gene TRBJ1-2; TRBD1 might be the D (5 bases). V lost 5 bases, J lost 5 bases, and 12 bases lay in between. This CDR3 is built from 13 residues. Germline V gene lookup returns CDR1 SEHNR and CDR2 FQNEAQ (reference sequence). The CDR3 region is CASSLRDFYGYTF. Written as DNA, the CDR3 is TGTGCCAGCAGCCTCAGGGATTTTTATGGCTACACCTTC.

This clonotype was observed at least ten times. The rearrangement uses TRBV6-5 and TRBJ1-5; D call uncertain. Germline V lookup: CDR1 MNHEY, CDR2 SVGAGI. V lost 0 bases, J lost 2 bases, and 11 bases lay in between. The length of the CDR3 is 16 residues. The chain's CDR3 is CASSYSGLSGNQPQHF. For the CDR3, the DNA is TGTGCCAGCAGTTACTCGGGGTTGTCGGGCAATCAGCCCCAGCATTTT.

This clonotype came up many times. The chain uses TRBV9 and TRBJ2-5; weak D call: TRBD2 (6 bases). This CDR3 has 12 residues. Germline V lookup: CDR1 SGDLS, CDR2 YYNGEE. The V end lost 10 bases, the J end lost 3 bases, and 13 bases lay between the germline ends. The CDR3 loop is CASGRGEETQYF. In DNA, the CDR3 is TGTGCCTCTGGGCGGGGAGAAGAGACCCAGTACTTC. Looking up the rest from reference TRBV9 and TRBJ2-5 gives the full variable domain: DSGVTQTPKHLITATGQRVTLRCSPRSGDLSVYWYQQSLDQGLQFLIQYYNGEERAKGNILERFSAQQFPDLHSELNLSSLELGDSALYFCASGRGEETQYFGPGTRLLVL.

This clonotype was observed at least ten times. This chain joins TRBV25-1 and TRBJ2-7; 7 bases agree with TRBD2. CDR1 MGHDK and CDR2 SYGVNS come from the germline V gene. The CDR3 has 12 amino acids. DNA for the CDR3: TGTGCAACCGGGGGGAGCTCCTACGAGCAGTACTTC. This codes for CATGGSSYEQYF.

This clonotype was picked up many times. The chain is built from TRBV2 and TRBJ1-5, with D maybe TRBD1 (6 bases). This CDR3 has 15 amino acids. From germline, CDR1 is SNHLY and CDR2 FYNNEI. V shed 0 bases and J shed 7 bases, with 13 bases lying between them. The CDR3 sequence is CASSEARDTGQPQHF. CDR3 DNA sequence: TGTGCCAGCAGTGAAGCCCGGGACACAGGCCAGCCCCAGCATTTT.

This clonotype was observed many times. The chain uses TRBV27 and TRBJ2-2, with 10 bases that match TRBD2. The CDR3 is made up of 13 amino acids. In germline, CDR1 is MNHEY, CDR2 SMNVEV (reference sequence). J lost 6 bases, V lost 10 bases, and 5 bases had no gene match. The CDR3 here is CATGTSAAGELFF. The CDR3 DNA sequence: TGTGCCACCGGGACTAGCGCTGCCGGGGAGCTGTTTTTT.

Ten or more counts support this clonotype. The V call is TRBV3-1, the J call TRBJ1-1; possible D gene TRBD1, 6 bases. CDR1 LGHDT and CDR2 YNNKEL come from the germline V gene (reference sequence). This CDR3 contains 18 residues. V shed 5 bases and J shed 5 bases, with 27 bases lying between them. In DNA, the CDR3 is TGTGCCAGCAGCGCTCTCTGGGGAGCCCAGGGGAAGAATACTGAAGCTTTCTTT. This sequence encodes CASSALWGAQGKNTEAFF.

This clonotype has a count of ten or more. The rearrangement joins TRBV12-3 or TRBV12-4 to TRBJ1-3; D is uncertain. This CDR3 contains 14 residues. V was cut by 7 bases and J by 0 bases, with 10 bases left in between. This CDR3 reads CASTVGYSGNTIYF. The CDR3 DNA follows: TGTGCCAGCACCGTCGGATACTCTGGAAACACCATATATTTT.

This clonotype was seen more than once but under ten times. One junction end disagrees with the germline gene, perhaps due to a read error. The chain links TRBV12-3 or TRBV12-4 to TRBJ1-1, with TRBD1 as a possible D gene (5 bases). This CDR3 has 14 amino acids. The DNA of the CDR3 is TGTGCCAGCAGACCGGGACTCAGGTACACTGATGCTTTCTTT. It yields the protein CASRPGLRYTDAFF.

This chain uses TRBV6-5 with TRBJ2-7; weak D call: TRBD1 (6 bases). CDR3 length: 14 residues. From germline, CDR1 is MNHEY and CDR2 SVGAGI. Trimming shortened V by 2 bases and J by 3 bases, and 11 bases separated the two germline ends. The CDR3 is CASSYVQGYYEQYF. The CDR3 DNA reads TGTGCCAGCAGTTACGTACAGGGATACTACGAGCAGTACTTC.

J is TRBJ2-7 and V is TRBV28, with TRBD2 as a possible D gene (5 bases). This CDR3 comprises 15 residues. The germline V gene has CDR1 MDHEN and CDR2 SYDVKM. Trimming pared 6 bases from V and 4 bases from J, leaving 19 bases between. The CDR3 reads CASRLERPNYYEQYF. The DNA of the CDR3 is TGTGCCAGCAGACTAGAACGACCCAATTATTACGAGCAGTACTTC.

This clonotype was seen at least ten times. The chain employs TRBV6-5 and TRBJ1-2, with TRBD1 matching over 9 bases. Losses at the gene ends were 2 bases for V and 5 bases for J; bases not matched to a gene: 6. CDR1 is MNHEY, CDR2 SVGAGI, per germline. The CDR3 spans 15 residues. CDR3 amino acids: CASSYAHRGQYGYTF. Here the CDR3 DNA reads TGTGCCAGCAGTTACGCCCACAGGGGGCAGTATGGCTACACCTTC.

This clonotype was seen at least ten times. This chain uses TRBV7-2 with TRBJ1-6; D not certain. The CDR3 loop spans 13 amino acids. Trimming cost V 1 base and J 10 bases, with 8 bases left between them. Germline CDR1 and CDR2: SGHTA and FQGNSA. CDR3 region: CASSLVMRSPLHF. CDR3 DNA: TGTGCCAGCAGCTTAGTGATGAGATCACCCCTCCACTTT.

The V gene is TRBV28, the J gene TRBJ1-2, with 10 positions matching TRBD1. The germline gives CDR1 MDHEN, CDR2 SYDVKM. There are 15 residues in the CDR3. V lost 3 bases to trimming and J lost 3 bases; unmatched junction nucleotides: 4. The CDR3 nucleotides are TGTGCCAGCAGTTTCTTGACAGGGGGCGACTATGGCTACACCTTC. Translated: CASSFLTGGDYGYTF.

The chain is built from TRBV12-3 or TRBV12-4 and TRBJ2-7; D is perhaps TRBD1 (6 bases). The ends were cut back, 6 bases at V and 3 bases at J, with 12 bases in the middle. The CDR3 covers 13 residues. CDR3: CASRRGQSYEQYF. The CDR3 coding sequence is TGTGCCAGCAGGAGAGGACAGAGCTACGAGCAGTACTTC.

This clonotype appeared many times. This chain uses TRBV6-5 with TRBJ1-2, with D hard to call. Germline V gives CDR1 MNHEY, CDR2 SVGAGI. The CDR3 contains 14 residues. Trimming left V 0 bases short and J 4 bases short, with 9 bases between. The CDR3 DNA is TGTGCCAGCAGTTACTCCGGGCAGCTCTATGGCTACACCTTC. Its translation is CASSYSGQLYGYTF.

This clonotype was seen more than once but under ten times. V usage is TRBV20-1 and J usage is TRBJ2-4; D ambiguous. Trimming took 6 bases from V and 1 from J, leaving 7 bases between them. Germline CDR1 DFQATT, CDR2 SNEGSKA (reference sequence). The CDR3 runs to 12 residues. As DNA, the CDR3 is TGCAGTGCCCTACCGGCCAAAAACATTCAGTACTTC. Translated, it gives CSALPAKNIQYF.

This clonotype was observed once. A single base separates this from a much larger clone, so it may be a read error. This sequence joins TRBV2 and TRBJ2-7; TRBD1 might be the D (6 bases). CDR1 and CDR2 from the germline V gene are SNHLY and FYNNEI. This CDR3 region has 14 residues. CDR3 sequence (DNA): TGTACCAGCACTAGGACAGCCGGCTCCTACGAGCAGTACTTC. Its translation: CTSTRTAGSYEQYF.

This clonotype was counted many times. The chain is built from TRBV6-1 and TRBJ2-7; a weak D match, TRBD2 (6 bases). CDR1 is MNHNS, CDR2 SASEGT, per germline. V was clipped by 11 bases and J by 5 bases, with 16 bases between them. The CDR3 sequence is 12 residues long. CDR3 DNA sequence: TGTGCCGCCCGGGATGGGGAGGACGAGCAGTACTTC. It is translated as CAARDGEDEQYF.

This clonotype was detected many times. The V gene is TRBV6-5, the J gene TRBJ2-2; a possible D gene is TRBD1 (5 bases). CDR1 is MNHEY, CDR2 SVGAGI, per germline. The length of the CDR3 is 15 residues. Trimming shortened V by 2 bases and J by 7 bases, and 14 bases separated the two germline ends. DNA for the CDR3: TGTGCCAGCAGTTACGTCAGGGCCTTGGGCGGGGAGCTGTTTTTT. It is translated as CASSYVRALGGELFF.

The sample holds many counts of this clonotype. The chain joins TRBV29-1 to TRBJ2-7; D unresolved. Germline CDR1 reads SQVTM; CDR2 reads ANQGSEA. The CDR3 totals 13 residues. V was clipped by 4 bases and J by 0 bases, with 10 bases between them. CDR3 sequence reads: CSVVGVSSYEQYF. The CDR3 DNA sequence: TGCAGCGTTGTCGGCGTTAGCTCCTACGAGCAGTACTTC.

At least ten counts were recorded for this clonotype. The genes are TRBV30 and TRBJ2-5; no clear D gene. This CDR3 has 14 amino acids. CDR1 GTSNPN and CDR2 SVGIG come from the germline V gene (reference sequence). V was clipped by 2 bases and J by 2 bases, with 12 bases between them. The CDR3 region is CAWSPSGVQETQYF. CDR3 nucleotide sequence: TGTGCCTGGAGTCCCAGTGGGGTACAAGAGACCCAGTACTTC.

At least ten counts were recorded for this clonotype. This chain joins TRBV28 and TRBJ1-1; tentatively, D is TRBD1 (5 bases). Trimming took 8 bases from V and 7 from J, leaving 14 bases between them. Germline-derived CDR1 and CDR2 are MDHEN and SYDVKM. The CDR3 length is 12 residues. The CDR3 here is CASQGSGIEAFF. The CDR3, as DNA: TGTGCCAGCCAGGGCAGCGGGATTGAAGCTTTCTTT.

This clonotype occurred many times. The rearrangement joins TRBV28 to TRBJ2-2; no definite D call. The CDR3 extends over 17 amino acids. Per germline, CDR1 MDHEN and CDR2 SYDVKM. Trimming cost V 6 bases and J 6 bases, with 23 bases left between them. CDR3: CASRDGVWAQSAGELFF. The CDR3 bases are TGTGCCAGCAGAGATGGGGTTTGGGCGCAAAGTGCCGGGGAGCTGTTTTTT.

This clonotype was observed at least ten times. The chain recombines TRBV2 with TRBJ1-2; 7 bases match TRBD1. Trimming took 7 bases from V and 6 from J; bases not matched to a gene: 2. Germline CDR1 SNHLY, CDR2 FYNNEI. The CDR3 loop spans 11 amino acids. Written as DNA, the CDR3 is TGTGCCAGCACGCAGGGGGATGGCTACACCTTC. Protein product: CASTQGDGYTF.

This clonotype was recorded at least ten times. This chain connects TRBV20-1 to TRBJ1-2, with TRBD1 identical over 9 bases. V lost 0 bases to trimming and J lost 1 base; unmatched junction nucleotides: 3. The CDR3 consists of 15 residues. Germline V gene lookup returns CDR1 DFQATT and CDR2 SNEGSKA (reference sequence). CDR3 region: CSARETGGDNYGYTF. The CDR3 DNA is TGCAGTGCTAGAGAGACAGGGGGGGATAACTATGGCTACACCTTC.

This clonotype has a count of ten or more. The V and J genes are TRBV5-1 and TRBJ2-7; 12 bases are a match to TRBD2. In germline, CDR1 is SGHRS, CDR2 YFSETQ. This CDR3 contains 15 residues. V shed 2 bases, J shed 6 bases, and the junction held 6 bases outside the gene matches. CDR3 DNA sequence: TGCGCCAGCAGCTTAAGGACTAGCGGGAAGGCCGAGCAGTACTTC. It specifies CASSLRTSGKAEQYF.

The sample holds many counts of this clonotype. V usage is TRBV30 and J usage is TRBJ1-5; D is ambiguous. The CDR3 is made up of 14 amino acids. In germline, CDR1 is GTSNPN, CDR2 SVGIG (reference sequence). The V gene lost 3 bases and the J gene lost 1 base, with 10 bases spanning the gap. DNA for the CDR3: TGTGCCTGGAGGGGCAAGGGAAGCAATCAGCCCCAGCATTTT. This gives the protein CAWRGKGSNQPQHF.